Sequencing of this T cell receptor (beta chain) was carried out in a study of beta chain features in type 1 diabetes. The isolated RNA, all of it, was reverse transcribed, so expressed TCRB transcripts were what got sequenced. Repertoires were generated with immunoSEQ multiplex PCR, while TCRdb's copy carries only in-frame clones and drops some. Altogether more than 550,000 clones are present, 11% to 15% being singletons, with the ten largest covering roughly 0.04%. This clone was counted only a few times. No antigen is known for it. The CDR3 contains 15 residues. The germline V and J ends were trimmed by 6 bases and 2 bases, with 11 bases remaining between them. Looked up from germline, CDR1 is SNHLY and CDR2 is FYNNEI. On average, the one heparinised blood draw given by each donor was approximately 120 mL. General observations from the study: Within the patient group, naive, central memory and Treg TCRB repertoires appeared more similar to each other than within healthy donors. At VDJ recombination sites, type 1 diabetes patients had fewer insertions and more deleted nucleotides. Among all four CD4+ subsets, Type 1 diabetes patients had TCRB CDR3s that were moderately but significantly shorter.

This receptor was obtained from a man between 18 and 35 years old with type 1 diabetes. The rearrangement joins TRBV2 to TRBJ2-6, with TRBD1 as a possible D gene (6 bases). Source material: naive CD4+ T cells from blood. The CDR3 sequence: CASRATGTGANVLTF. As DNA, the CDR3 is TGTGCCAGCAGAGCTACAGGGACTGGGGCCAACGTCCTGACTTTC.